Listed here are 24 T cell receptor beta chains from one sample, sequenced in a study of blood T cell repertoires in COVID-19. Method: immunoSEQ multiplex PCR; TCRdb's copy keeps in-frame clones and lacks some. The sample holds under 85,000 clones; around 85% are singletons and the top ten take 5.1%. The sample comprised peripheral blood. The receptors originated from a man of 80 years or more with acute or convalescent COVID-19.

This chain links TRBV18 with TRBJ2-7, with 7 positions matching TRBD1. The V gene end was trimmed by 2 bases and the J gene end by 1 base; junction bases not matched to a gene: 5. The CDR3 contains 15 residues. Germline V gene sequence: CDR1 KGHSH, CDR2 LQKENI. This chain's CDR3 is CASSPTLQGSYEQYF. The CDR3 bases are TGTGCCAGCTCACCAACCCTACAGGGGTCCTACGAGCAGTACTTC.

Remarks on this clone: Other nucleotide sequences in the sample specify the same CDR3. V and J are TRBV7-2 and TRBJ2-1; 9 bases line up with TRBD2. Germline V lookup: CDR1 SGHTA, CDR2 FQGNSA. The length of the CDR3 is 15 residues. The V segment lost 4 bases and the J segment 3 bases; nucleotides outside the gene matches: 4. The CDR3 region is CASSSIAGDYNEQFF. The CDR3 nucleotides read TGTGCCAGCAGCTCCATAGCGGGGGACTACAATGAGCAGTTCTTC.

As DNA, the CDR3 is TGTGCCAGTTCCTTCAAGCGGGGGCACTCCTACAATGAGCAGTTCTTC. This codes for CASSFKRGHSYNEQFF. This chain links TRBV19 with TRBJ2-1, with TRBD2 matching over 8 bases. Germline V gene lookup returns CDR1 LNHDA and CDR2 SQIVND (reference sequence). The CDR3 has 16 residues. J lost 0 bases, V lost 8 bases, and 9 bases had no gene match.

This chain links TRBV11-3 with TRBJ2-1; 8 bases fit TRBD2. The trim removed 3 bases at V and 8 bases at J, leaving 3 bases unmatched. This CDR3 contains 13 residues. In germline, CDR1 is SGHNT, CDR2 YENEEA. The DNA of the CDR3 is TGTGCCAGCAGCTTGGGGACTAGAGATGAGCAGTTCTTC. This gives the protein CASSLGTRDEQFF.

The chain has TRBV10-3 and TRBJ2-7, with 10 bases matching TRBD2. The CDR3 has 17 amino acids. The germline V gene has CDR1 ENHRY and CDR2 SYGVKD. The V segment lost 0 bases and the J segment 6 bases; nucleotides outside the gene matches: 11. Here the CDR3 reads CAISESIWASGSLEQYF. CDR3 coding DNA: TGTGCCATCAGTGAGTCGATTTGGGCTAGCGGGAGTCTCGAGCAGTACTTC.

The CDR3 bases are TGTGCCAGCAGCCACCAGCGGGGTGACAATGAGCAGTTCTTC. Translated, it gives CASSHQRGDNEQFF. The chain carries TRBV7-6 and TRBJ2-1; 7 bases agree with TRBD2. The germline gives CDR1 SGHVS, CDR2 FNYEAQ. The CDR3 length is 14 residues. V dropped 5 bases and J dropped 5; count of bases not matched to a gene: 6.

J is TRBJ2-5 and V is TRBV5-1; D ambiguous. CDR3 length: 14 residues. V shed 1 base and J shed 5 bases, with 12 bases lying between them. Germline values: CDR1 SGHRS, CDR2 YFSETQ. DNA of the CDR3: TGCGCCAGCAGCTTGATCCCGGGTACGGAGACCCAGTACTTC. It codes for CASSLIPGTETQYF.

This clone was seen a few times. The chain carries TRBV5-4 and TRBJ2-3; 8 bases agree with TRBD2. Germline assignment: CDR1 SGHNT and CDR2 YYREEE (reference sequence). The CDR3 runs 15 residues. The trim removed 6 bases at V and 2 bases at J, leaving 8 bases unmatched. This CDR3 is CASMAGGGYTDTQYF. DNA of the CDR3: TGTGCCAGCATGGCGGGGGGAGGTTACACAGATACGCAGTATTTT.

Here the CDR3 DNA reads TGTGCCAGCAGTTACGGGGGCGTCAACTATGGCTACACCTTC. It specifies CASSYGGVNYGYTF. The V and J genes are TRBV6-6 and TRBJ1-2; D might be TRBD1 (6 bases). V was cut by 2 bases and J by 2 bases, with 9 bases left in between. Germline V gene data show CDR1 as MNHNY and CDR2 as SVGAGI (reference sequence). This CDR3 is 14 amino acids long.

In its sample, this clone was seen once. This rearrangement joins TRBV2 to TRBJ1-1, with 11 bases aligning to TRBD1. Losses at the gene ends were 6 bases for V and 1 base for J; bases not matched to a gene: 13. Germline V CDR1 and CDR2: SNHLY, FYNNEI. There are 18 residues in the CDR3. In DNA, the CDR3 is TGTGCCAGCAGCCTGGGGTATGGGACAGGGGGTTCGAACACTGAAGCTTTCTTT. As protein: CASSLGYGTGGSNTEAFF.

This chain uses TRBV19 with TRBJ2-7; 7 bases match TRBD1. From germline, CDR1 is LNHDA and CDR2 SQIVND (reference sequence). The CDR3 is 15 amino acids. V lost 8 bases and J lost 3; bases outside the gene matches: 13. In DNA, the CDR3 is TGTGCCAGTTGTCTCCGGGACAGTAGGGGCTACGAGCAGTACTTC. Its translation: CASCLRDSRGYEQYF.

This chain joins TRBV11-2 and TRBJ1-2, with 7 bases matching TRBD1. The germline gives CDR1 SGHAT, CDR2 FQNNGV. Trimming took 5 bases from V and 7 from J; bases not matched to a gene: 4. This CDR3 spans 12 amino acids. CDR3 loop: CASSRTGPGYTF. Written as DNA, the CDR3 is TGTGCCAGCAGCCGGACAGGCCCTGGCTACACCTTC.

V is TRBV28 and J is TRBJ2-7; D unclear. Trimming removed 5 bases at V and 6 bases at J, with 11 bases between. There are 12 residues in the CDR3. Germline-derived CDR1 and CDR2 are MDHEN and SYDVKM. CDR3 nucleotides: TGTGCCAGCAGTCCCGGCGGCCGCGAGCAGTACTTC. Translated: CASSPGGREQYF. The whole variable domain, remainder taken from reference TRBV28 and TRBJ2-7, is DVKVTQSSRYLVKRTGEKVFLECVQDMDHENMFWYRQDPGLGLRLIYFSYDVKMKEKGDIPEGYSVSREKKERFSLILESASTNQTSMYLCASSPGGREQYFGPGTRLTVT.

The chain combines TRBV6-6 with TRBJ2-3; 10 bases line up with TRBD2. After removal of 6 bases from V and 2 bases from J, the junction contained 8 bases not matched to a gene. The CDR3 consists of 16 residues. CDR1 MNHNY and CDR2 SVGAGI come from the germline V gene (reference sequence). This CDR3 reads CASRSTSGENTDTQYF. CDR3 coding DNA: TGTGCCAGCAGATCAACTAGCGGGGAGAACACAGATACGCAGTATTTT.

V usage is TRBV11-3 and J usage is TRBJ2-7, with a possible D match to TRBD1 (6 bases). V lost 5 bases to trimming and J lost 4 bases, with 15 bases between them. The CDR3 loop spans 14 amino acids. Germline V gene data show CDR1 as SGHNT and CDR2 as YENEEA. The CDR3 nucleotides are TGTGCCAGCAGCCCCCGATCAGGGGATTACGAGCAGTACTTC. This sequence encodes CASSPRSGDYEQYF.

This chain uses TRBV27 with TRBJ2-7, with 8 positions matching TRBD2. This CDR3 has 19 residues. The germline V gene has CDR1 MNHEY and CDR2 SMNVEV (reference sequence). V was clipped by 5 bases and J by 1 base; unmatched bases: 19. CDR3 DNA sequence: TGTGCCAGCAGTCGAGCATCTAGCGGGCGTGGCTGGGGTTCCTACGAGCAGTACTTC. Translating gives CASSRASSGRGWGSYEQYF.

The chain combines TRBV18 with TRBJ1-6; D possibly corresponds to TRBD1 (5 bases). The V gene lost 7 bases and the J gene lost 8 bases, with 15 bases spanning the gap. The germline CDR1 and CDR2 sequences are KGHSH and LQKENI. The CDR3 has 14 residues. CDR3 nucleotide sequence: TGTGCCAGCTTAGTCGGACGGGGGGATTCACCCCTCCACTTT. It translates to CASLVGRGDSPLHF.

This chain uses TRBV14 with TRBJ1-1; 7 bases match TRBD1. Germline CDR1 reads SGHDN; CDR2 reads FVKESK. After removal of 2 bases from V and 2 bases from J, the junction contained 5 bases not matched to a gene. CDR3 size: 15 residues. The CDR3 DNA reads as TGTGCCAGCAGCCAACTGACAGGGTTTAACACTGAAGCTTTCTTT. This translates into CASSQLTGFNTEAFF.

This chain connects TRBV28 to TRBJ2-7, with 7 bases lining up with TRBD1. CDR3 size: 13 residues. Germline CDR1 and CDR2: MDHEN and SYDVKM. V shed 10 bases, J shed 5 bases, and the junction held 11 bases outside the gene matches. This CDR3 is CATAGQVPNEQYF. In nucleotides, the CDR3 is TGTGCCACAGCCGGACAGGTCCCAAACGAGCAGTACTTC.

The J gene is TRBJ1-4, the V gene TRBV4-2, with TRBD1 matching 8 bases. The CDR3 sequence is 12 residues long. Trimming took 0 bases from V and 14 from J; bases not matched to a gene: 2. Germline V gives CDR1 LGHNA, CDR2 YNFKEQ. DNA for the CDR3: TGTGCCAGCAGCCAAGACGACAGGGGTCTGTTTTTT. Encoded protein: CASSQDDRGLFF.

The CDR3 spells CASSYVGNTIYF. Here the CDR3 DNA reads TGTGCCAGCAGCTATGTTGGAAACACCATATATTTT. The chain uses TRBV12-3 or TRBV12-4 and TRBJ1-3; D is unresolved. This CDR3 comprises 12 residues. V lost 6 bases to trimming and J lost 3 bases, with 6 bases between them.

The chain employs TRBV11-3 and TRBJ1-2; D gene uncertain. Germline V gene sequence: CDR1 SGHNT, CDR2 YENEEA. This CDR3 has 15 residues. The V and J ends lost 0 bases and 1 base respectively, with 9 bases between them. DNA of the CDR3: TGTGCCAGCAGCTTAGACCGGGTGGGTAACTATGGCTACACCTTC. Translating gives CASSLDRVGNYGYTF. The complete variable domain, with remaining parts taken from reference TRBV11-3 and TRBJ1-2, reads EAGVVQSPRYKIIEKKQPVAFWCNPISGHNTLYWYLQNLGQGPELLIRYENEEAVDDSQLPKDRFSAERLKGVDSTLKIQPAELGDSAVYLCASSLDRVGNYGYTFGSGTRLTVV.

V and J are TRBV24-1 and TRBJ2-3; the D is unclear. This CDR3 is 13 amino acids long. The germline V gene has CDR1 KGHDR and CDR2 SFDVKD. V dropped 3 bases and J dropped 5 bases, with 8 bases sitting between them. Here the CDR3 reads CATSDPYGDTQYF. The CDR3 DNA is TGTGCCACCAGTGATCCCTATGGAGATACGCAGTATTTT.

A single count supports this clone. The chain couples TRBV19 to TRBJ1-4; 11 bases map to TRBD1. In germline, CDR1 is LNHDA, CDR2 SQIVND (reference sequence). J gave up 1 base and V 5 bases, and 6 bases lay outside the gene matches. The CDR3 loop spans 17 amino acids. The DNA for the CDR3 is TGTGCCAGTAGTCGGACAGGGGGCGCATTAACTAATGAAAAACTGTTTTTT. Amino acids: CASSRTGGALTNEKLFF.